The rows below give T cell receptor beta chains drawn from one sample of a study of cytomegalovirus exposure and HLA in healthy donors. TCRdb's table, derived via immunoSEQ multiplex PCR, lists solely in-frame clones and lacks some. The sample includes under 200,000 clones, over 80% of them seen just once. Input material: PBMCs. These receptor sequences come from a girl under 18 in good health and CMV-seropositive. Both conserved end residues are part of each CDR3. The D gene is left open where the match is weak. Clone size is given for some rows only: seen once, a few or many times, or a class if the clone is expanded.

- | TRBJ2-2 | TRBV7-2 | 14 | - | TGTGCCAGCAGCTCCCTGGGGGGAACCGGGGAGCTGTTTTTT | CASSSLGGTGELFF
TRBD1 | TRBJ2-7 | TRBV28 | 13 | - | TGTGCCAGCAGTTTCGCAGGGGGCTACGAGCAGTACTTC | CASSFAGGYEQYF
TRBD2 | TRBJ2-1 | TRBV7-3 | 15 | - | TGTGCCAGCAGCCCATGGGGGGGGAGGGGTAATGAGCAGTTCTTC | CASSPWGGRGNEQFF
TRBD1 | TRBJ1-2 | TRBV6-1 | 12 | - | TGTGCCGCGGACAGGGGGAACTATGGCTACACCTTC | CAADRGNYGYTF
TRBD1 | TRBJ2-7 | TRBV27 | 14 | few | TGTGCCAGCAGTTTAGTGGACAGGGTGCACGAGCAGTACTTC | CASSLVDRVHEQYF
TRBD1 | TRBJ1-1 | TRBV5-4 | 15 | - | TGTGCCAGCAGCGATGGGGACAGGGGGCGAGCTGAAGCTTTCTTT | CASSDGDRGRAEAFF
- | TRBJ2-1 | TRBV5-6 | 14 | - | TGTGCCAGCAGCTTGCCAGGGGAATACAATGAGCAGTTCTTC | CASSLPGEYNEQFF
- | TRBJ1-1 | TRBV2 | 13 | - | TGTGCCACCCGGTGGTCCCTGAACACTGAAGCTTTCTTT | CATRWSLNTEAFF
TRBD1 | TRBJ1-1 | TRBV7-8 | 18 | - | TGTGCCAGCAGCTTTGGGGCTAAATCCGGGACAGTGCAACGTGGAGCTTTCTTT | CASSFGAKSGTVQRGAFF
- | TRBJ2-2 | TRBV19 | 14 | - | TGTGCCAGTAGTATACCGGGGAACACCGGGGAGCTGTTTTTT | CASSIPGNTGELFF
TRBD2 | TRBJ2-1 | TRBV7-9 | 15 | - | TGTGCCAGCAGCCTACTAGCGGGAGTGGCAAATGAGCAGTTCTTC | CASSLLAGVANEQFF
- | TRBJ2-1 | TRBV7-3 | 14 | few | TGTGCCAGCAGCTTAAATCCGGGTTACAATGAGCAGTTCTTC | CASSLNPGYNEQFF
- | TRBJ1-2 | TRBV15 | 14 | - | TGTGCCACCAGCAGAGGAGGGAATAACTATGGCTACACCTTC | CATSRGGNNYGYTF
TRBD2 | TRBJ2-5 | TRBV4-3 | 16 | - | TGCGCCAGCAGCCAAGATTGGCCGGGACTACAAGAGACCCAGTACTTC | CASSQDWPGLQETQYF
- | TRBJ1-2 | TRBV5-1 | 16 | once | TGCGCCAGCAGCTTGGCTAGTGGAAGAAGAAACTATGGCCACACCTTC | CASSLASGRRNYGHTF
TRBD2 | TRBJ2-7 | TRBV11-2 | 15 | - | TGTGCCAGCAGCTCAGAAGCGGGAGGAGGCTACGAGCAGTACTTC | CASSSEAGGGYEQYF
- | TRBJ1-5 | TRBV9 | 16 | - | TGTGCCAGCAGCGAACGGGGATCGGGGAGGAATCAGCCCCAGCATTTT | CASSERGSGRNQPQHF
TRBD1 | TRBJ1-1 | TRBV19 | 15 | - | TGTGCCAGTTCAAGAAAGACAGGGGGGAACACTGAAGCTTTCTTT | CASSRKTGGNTEAFF
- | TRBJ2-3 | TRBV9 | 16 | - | TGTGCCAGCAGCGTTGAGGGCTCTCTCCGCACAGATACGCAGTATTTT | CASSVEGSLRTDTQYF
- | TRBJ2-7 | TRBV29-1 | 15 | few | TGCAGCGTTGACTGTGGGGAGGTTGTGTCCTACGAGCAGTACTTC | CSVDCGEVVSYEQYF
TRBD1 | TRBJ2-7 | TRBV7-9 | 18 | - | TGTGCCAGCAGCCCTAACGATCCGGCCGGGACAGATTCCTACGAGCAGTACTTC | CASSPNDPAGTDSYEQYF
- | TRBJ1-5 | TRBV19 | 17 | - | TGTGCCAGTAGTCAACGCAGGGAAGTGTTGGGAAATCAGCCCCAGCATTTT | CASSQRREVLGNQPQHF
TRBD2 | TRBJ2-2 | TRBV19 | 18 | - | TGTGCCAGTAGTATAGGGCCCCTAGCGGGGGGGCACACCGGGGAGCTGTTTTTT | CASSIGPLAGGHTGELFF
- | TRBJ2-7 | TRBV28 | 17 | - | TGTGCCAGCAGAACCGGGACACTTCAAAATTTAAACTACGAGCAGTACTTC | CASRTGTLQNLNYEQYF
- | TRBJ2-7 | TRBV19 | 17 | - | TGTGCCAGAGGGGGAAGCTACGGCGGGAGAGGCGTCCACGAGCAGTACTTC | CARGGSYGGRGVHEQYF
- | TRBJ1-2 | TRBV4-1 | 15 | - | TGCGCCAGCAGCCAAGAAGATGCTCAGGGCGATGGCTACACCTTC | CASSQEDAQGDGYTF
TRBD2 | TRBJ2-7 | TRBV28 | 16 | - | TGTGCCAGCAGTTTAAGTGGAGGGAGGGACCGATACGAGCAGTACTTC | CASSLSGGRDRYEQYF
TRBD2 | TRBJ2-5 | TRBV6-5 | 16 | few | TGTGCCAGCAGTTACGGCGCGGGGGGGCCAGGGGAGACCCAGTACTTC | CASSYGAGGPGETQYF
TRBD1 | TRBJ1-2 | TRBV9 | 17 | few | TGTGCCAGCAGCACCTGGACAGGGGGCTCCACTAACTATGGCTACACCTTC | CASSTWTGGSTNYGYTF
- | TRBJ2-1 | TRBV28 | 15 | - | TGTGCCAGCAGTCCGATAGGGACACGTTACAATGAGCAGTTCTTC | CASSPIGTRYNEQFF
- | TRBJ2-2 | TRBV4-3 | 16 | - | TGCGCCAGCAGCCAAGATCGGAACAGGGATGTCGGGGAGCTGTTTTTT | CASSQDRNRDVGELFF
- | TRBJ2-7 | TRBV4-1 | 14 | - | TGCGCCAGCAGCCAAGACGACGGGGGAGACGAGCAGTACTTC | CASSQDDGGDEQYF
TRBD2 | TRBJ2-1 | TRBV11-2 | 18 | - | TGTGCCAGCAGCTTGGGCATGGGGGGAGGGAGGGCCGACAATGAGCAGTTCTTC | CASSLGMGGGRADNEQFF
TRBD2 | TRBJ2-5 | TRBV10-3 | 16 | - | TGTGCCATCAGTGACCCGGAGCGGGAGGTGACGGAGACCCAGTACTTC | CAISDPEREVTETQYF
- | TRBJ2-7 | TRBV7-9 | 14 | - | TGTGCCAGCAGCTTACAGGGTGGTCGGCGCGAGCAGTACTTC | CASSLQGGRREQYF
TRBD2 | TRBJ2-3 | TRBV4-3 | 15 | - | TGCGCCAGCAGCCGCAGGATGACTAGCGCAGATACGCAGTATTTT | CASSRRMTSADTQYF
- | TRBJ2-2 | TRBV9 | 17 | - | TGTGCCAGCAGCGTAGCTACCGACCGAGCTGCGGTCGGGGAGCTGTTTTTT | CASSVATDRAAVGELFF
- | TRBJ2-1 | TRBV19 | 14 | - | TGTGCCAGTAGATCGAAACAAGCGGCGGTCGAGGAGTTCTTC | CASRSKQAAVEEFF
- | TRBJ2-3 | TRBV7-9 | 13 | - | TGTGCCAGCAGTTCACAGGGCACAGATACGCAGTATTTT | CASSSQGTDTQYF
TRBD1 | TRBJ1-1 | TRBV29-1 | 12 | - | TGCAGCGTTGTAACAGGGGAACTTGAAGCTTTCTTT | CSVVTGELEAFF
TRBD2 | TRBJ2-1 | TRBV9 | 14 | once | TGTGCCAGCAGCGTTGGGACTAGATACAATGAGCAGTTCTTC | CASSVGTRYNEQFF
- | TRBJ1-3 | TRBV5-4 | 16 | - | TGTGCCAGCAGCCCGGACAGCGCCGTCTCTGGAAACACCATATATTTT | CASSPDSAVSGNTIYF
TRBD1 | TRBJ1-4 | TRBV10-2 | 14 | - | TGCGCCAGCAGGACGATCCAGGGGGATGAAAAACTGTTTTTT | CASRTIQGDEKLFF
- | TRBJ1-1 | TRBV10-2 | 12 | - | TGCGCCAGCAGTTCGGGTAACACTGAAGCTTTCTTT | CASSSGNTEAFF
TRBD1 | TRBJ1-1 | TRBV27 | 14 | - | TGTGCCAGCAGTCTAGACAGGGATAACACTGAAGCTTTCTTT | CASSLDRDNTEAFF
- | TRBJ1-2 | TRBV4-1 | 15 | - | TGCGCCAGCAGCCAAGATAATTGGGGCTTCTATGGCTACACCTTC | CASSQDNWGFYGYTF
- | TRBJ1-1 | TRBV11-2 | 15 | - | TGTGCCAGCAGCTTAGTGGGGGGTGCGGTAACTGAAGCTTTCTTT | CASSLVGGAVTEAFF
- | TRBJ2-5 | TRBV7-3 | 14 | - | TGTGCCAGCAGCTTAAAACCGGGCGGGGAGACCCAGTACTTC | CASSLKPGGETQYF
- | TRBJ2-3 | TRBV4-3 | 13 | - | TGCGCCAGCAGCCATAAAGAAGCATCCACGCAGTATTTT | CASSHKEASTQYF
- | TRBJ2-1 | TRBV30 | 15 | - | TGTGCCTGGAGTGTAAAAGCGGAGGGCTACAATGAGCAGTTCTTC | CAWSVKAEGYNEQFF
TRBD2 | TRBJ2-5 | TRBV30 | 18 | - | TGTGCCTGGAGTGTTCTAGCGGGAGGCCCCTACTACCAAGAGACCCAGTACTTC | CAWSVLAGGPYYQETQYF